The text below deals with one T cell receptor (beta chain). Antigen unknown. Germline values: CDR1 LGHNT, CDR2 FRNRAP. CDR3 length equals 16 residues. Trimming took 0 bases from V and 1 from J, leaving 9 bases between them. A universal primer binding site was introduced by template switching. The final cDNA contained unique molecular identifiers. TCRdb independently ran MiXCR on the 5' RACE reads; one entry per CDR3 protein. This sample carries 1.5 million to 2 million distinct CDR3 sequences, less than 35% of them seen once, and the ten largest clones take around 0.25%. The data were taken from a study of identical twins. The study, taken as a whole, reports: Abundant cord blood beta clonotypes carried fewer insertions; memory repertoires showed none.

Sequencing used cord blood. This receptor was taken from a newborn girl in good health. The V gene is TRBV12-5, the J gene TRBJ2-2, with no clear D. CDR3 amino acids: CASGLVTLLNTGELFF. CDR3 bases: TGTGCTAGTGGTTTGGTAACCCTTTTGAACACCGGGGAGCTGTTTTTT. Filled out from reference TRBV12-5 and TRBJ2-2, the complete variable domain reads DARVTQTPRHKVTEMGQEVTMRCQPILGHNTVFWYRQTMMQGLELLAYFRNRAPLDDSGMPKDRFSAEMPDATLATLKIQPSEPRDSAVYFCASGLVTLLNTGELFFGEGSRLTVL.